Below are 21 T cell receptor beta chains sequenced from a single sample in a study of cytomegalovirus exposure and HLA in healthy donors. The PCR had 60 Vbeta and 13 Jbeta primers. TCRdb's table, derived via immunoSEQ multiplex PCR, lists solely in-frame clones and lacks some. Found here are roughly 180,000 clones, more than 80% of them singletons; the top ten hold 0.75% to 0.9%. The sequenced material came from PBMCs. Receptor source: a woman younger than 35 in good health and CMV-seronegative.

In the case of this clone: At the DNA level, this CDR3 is encoded by other sequences in the same sample as well. This chain links TRBV5-1 with TRBJ2-3; D might be TRBD2 (6 bases). The CDR3 extends over 14 amino acids. CDR1 SGHRS and CDR2 YFSETQ come from the germline V gene. The ends were cut back, 1 base at V and 2 bases at J, with 8 bases in the middle. CDR3 in amino acids: CASSLWRDTDTQYF. CDR3 in DNA: TGCGCCAGCAGCTTGTGGCGGGACACAGATACGCAGTATTTT. Based on the CDR3 plus reference TRBV5-1 and TRBJ2-3, the full variable domain is KAGVTQTPRYLIKTRGQQVTLSCSPISGHRSVSWYQQTPGQGLQFLFEYFSETQRNKGNFPGRFSGRQFSNSRSEMNVSTLELGDSALYLCASSLWRDTDTQYFGPGTRLTVL.

A remark on this clone: The same CDR3 also results from other DNA sequences found in this sample. The chain uses TRBV9 and TRBJ2-1; D is ambiguous. This CDR3 has 12 residues. Germline lookup yields CDR1 SGDLS and CDR2 YYNGEE. The germline V and J ends were trimmed by 0 bases and 6 bases, with 4 bases remaining between them. The CDR3 DNA sequence: TGTGCCAGCAGCGTAGGGAGCAATGAGCAGTTCTTC. As protein: CASSVGSNEQFF.

The rearrangement uses TRBV7-2 and TRBJ2-7, with a tentative D call TRBD2 (7 bases). CDR1 SGHTA and CDR2 FQGNSA come from the germline V gene. V was cut by 3 bases and J by 3 bases, with 9 bases left in between. This CDR3 is 13 amino acids long. The CDR3 DNA reads TGTGCCAGCAGCTTCGGGGGGCTCTACGAGCAGTACTTC. Encoded protein: CASSFGGLYEQYF. Variable domain in full (rest from reference TRBV7-2 and TRBJ2-7): GAGVSQSPSNKVTEKGKDVELRCDPISGHTALYWYRQSLGQGLEFLIYFQGNSAPDKSGLPSDRFSAERTGGSVSTLTIQRTQQEDSAVYLCASSFGGLYEQYFGPGTRLTVT.

This clone was recorded a few times. The chain combines TRBV19 with TRBJ1-1, with D possibly matching TRBD1 (5 bases). Germline loops: CDR1 LNHDA, CDR2 SQIVND (reference sequence). The CDR3 covers 14 residues. Trimming cost V 5 bases and J 2 bases, with 12 bases left between them. The CDR3 is CASSVFRVNTEAFF. Here the CDR3 DNA reads TGTGCCAGTAGTGTCTTCAGGGTAAACACTGAAGCTTTCTTT. Full variable domain (remainder filled in from reference TRBV19 and TRBJ1-1): DGGITQSPKYLFRKEGQNVTLSCEQNLNHDAMYWYRQDPGQGLRLIYYSQIVNDFQKGDIAEGYSVSREKKESFPLTVTSAQKNPTAFYLCASSVFRVNTEAFFGQGTRLTVV.

As to this clone: A read error may account for a junction end that differs from germline. This chain links TRBV7-6 with TRBJ1-2, with a weak D call TRBD1 (5 bases). Per germline, CDR1 SGHVS and CDR2 FNYEAQ. There are 14 residues in the CDR3. For the CDR3, the DNA is TGTGCCAGCAGTTTAGGGGAGAGCAACTATGGCTACACCTTC. Protein sequence: CASSLGESNYGYTF.

The chain uses TRBV28 and TRBJ2-7; 9 nucleotides agree with TRBD2. The germline gives CDR1 MDHEN, CDR2 SYDVKM. The CDR3 is 16 residues long. The V gene end was trimmed by 3 bases and the J gene end by 2 bases; junction bases not matched to a gene: 8. CDR3 sequence (DNA): TGTGCCAGCAGTTTGGGTGGGGCGGGGGGGGCCTACGAGCAGTACTTC. Amino acids: CASSLGGAGGAYEQYF.

The chain carries TRBV15 and TRBJ1-1, with 9 nucleotides matching TRBD1. V lost 3 bases to trimming and J lost 3 bases; unmatched junction nucleotides: 5. The CDR3 has 15 amino acids. Germline V gene sequence: CDR1 LNHNV, CDR2 YYDKDF (reference sequence). The CDR3 region is CATSRAGTGYTEAFF. CDR3 coding DNA: TGTGCCACCAGCAGGGCCGGGACAGGGTACACTGAAGCTTTCTTT.

The gene calls are TRBV5-1 and TRBJ1-5; 9 bases align to TRBD1. Germline V gene data show CDR1 as SGHRS and CDR2 as YFSETQ. The CDR3 is made up of 17 amino acids. The V gene end was trimmed by 2 bases and the J gene end by 3 bases; junction bases not matched to a gene: 9. For the CDR3, the DNA is TGCGCCAGCAGCTTCCGTGTCCGGGACAGGGACAATCAGCCCCAGCATTTT. Translating it yields CASSFRVRDRDNQPQHF. Together with reference TRBV5-1 and TRBJ1-5, the CDR3 gives the full variable domain: KAGVTQTPRYLIKTRGQQVTLSCSPISGHRSVSWYQQTPGQGLQFLFEYFSETQRNKGNFPGRFSGRQFSNSRSEMNVSTLELGDSALYLCASSFRVRDRDNQPQHFGDGTRLSIL.

The V call is TRBV28, the J call TRBJ2-1; 8 nucleotides align to TRBD1. CDR1 is MDHEN, CDR2 SYDVKM, per germline. The CDR3 runs 15 residues. The V segment lost 11 bases and the J segment 4 bases; nucleotides outside the gene matches: 13. CDR3 protein: CAGLQGEFGYNEQFF. CDR3 DNA: TGTGCCGGCCTACAGGGGGAGTTCGGGTACAATGAGCAGTTCTTC.

The chain carries TRBV27 and TRBJ2-1; TRBD2 matches at 12 bases. The germline V gene has CDR1 MNHEY and CDR2 SMNVEV (reference sequence). The V gene end was trimmed by 0 bases and the J gene end by 1 base; junction bases not matched to a gene: 1. The CDR3 has 17 amino acids. This CDR3 reads CASSLSGTSGSYNEQFF. The DNA of the CDR3 is TGTGCCAGCAGTTTATCGGGGACTAGCGGGTCCTACAATGAGCAGTTCTTC.

This clone has a single count. The chain combines TRBV5-1 with TRBJ2-7; D unresolved. Germline V gives CDR1 SGHRS, CDR2 YFSETQ. V was clipped by 3 bases and J by 5 bases, with 12 bases between them. This CDR3 spans 13 amino acids. CDR3 coding DNA: TGCGCCAGCAGCTCACGGGTTGGAAACGAGCAGTACTTC. As protein: CASSSRVGNEQYF.

The V gene is TRBV4-2, the J gene TRBJ1-2; D is undetermined. The germline V gene encodes CDR1 LGHNA and CDR2 YNFKEQ. Between the trimmed V and J ends, which lost 0 bases and 6 bases, there was a span of 8 bases. There are 13 residues in the CDR3. The CDR3 DNA is TGTGCCAGCAGCCAAGATCTCGGGGATGGCTACACCTTC. Translation: CASSQDLGDGYTF.

This clone appeared a few times. The CDR3 loop is CASRPPDSEAFF. The CDR3 coding sequence is TGTGCCAGCAGACCCCCGGACAGTGAAGCTTTCTTT. The genes are TRBV28 and TRBJ1-1; D is perhaps TRBD1 (6 bases). The CDR3 is 12 residues long. V lost 6 bases, J lost 7 bases, and 12 bases lay in between. Germline V lookup: CDR1 MDHEN, CDR2 SYDVKM.

The chain employs TRBV27 and TRBJ2-1; D gene unclear. Germline CDR1 reads MNHEY; CDR2 reads SMNVEV (reference sequence). The V and J ends lost 5 bases and 4 bases respectively, with 15 bases between them. This CDR3 is built from 15 residues. The CDR3 DNA is TGTGCCAGCAGTCCCCTCACACGGCGGTACAATGAGCAGTTCTTC. Translated, it gives CASSPLTRRYNEQFF.

A note on this clone: At the DNA level, this CDR3 is encoded by other sequences in the same sample as well. V is TRBV5-1 and J is TRBJ2-7, with 10 bases fitting TRBD2. There are 17 residues in the CDR3. V trimming: 4 bases; J trimming: 7 bases; junction bases outside the gene matches: 17. Germline loops: CDR1 SGHRS, CDR2 YFSETQ. CDR3: CASSLEGGLAGAREQYF. CDR3 bases: TGCGCCAGCAGCCTGGAGGGTGGCCTAGCGGGAGCTCGGGAGCAGTACTTC.

V and J are TRBV6-5 and TRBJ1-1, with unresolved D. Germline V gives CDR1 MNHEY, CDR2 SVGAGI. The germline V and J ends were trimmed by 6 bases and 1 base, with 9 bases remaining between them. The CDR3 consists of 13 residues. CDR3 amino acids: CASRRGWNTEAFF. In DNA form, the CDR3 reads TGTGCCAGCAGGAGAGGTTGGAACACTGAAGCTTTCTTT.

The rearrangement joins TRBV7-2 to TRBJ2-1, with 7 bases matching TRBD2. J gave up 7 bases and V 5 bases, and 8 bases lay outside the gene matches. The CDR3 covers 14 residues. In germline, CDR1 is SGHTA, CDR2 FQGNSA. CDR3 region: CASSGRTRENEQFF. Written as DNA, the CDR3 is TGTGCCAGCAGCGGAAGGACTAGAGAAAATGAGCAGTTCTTC.

The chain recombines TRBV19 with TRBJ2-4; TRBD2 aligns across 13 bases. Per the germline V gene, CDR1 is LNHDA and CDR2 is SQIVND (reference sequence). V trimming: 5 bases; J trimming: 1 base; junction bases outside the gene matches: 8. The CDR3 runs 18 residues. The CDR3, as DNA: TGTGCCAGTAGTCCTCGGACTAGCGGGAGATCGGCCAAAAACATTCAGTACTTC. Its protein is CASSPRTSGRSAKNIQYF.

The rearrangement joins TRBV28 to TRBJ2-1; TRBD2 matches 8 bases. The V segment lost 3 bases and the J segment 7 bases; nucleotides outside the gene matches: 8. This CDR3 comprises 15 residues. Germline V gives CDR1 MDHEN, CDR2 SYDVKM. In nucleotides, the CDR3 is TGTGCCAGCAGTTTCCTAAGCGGGAGTAGGAATGAGCAGTTCTTC. It codes for CASSFLSGSRNEQFF. The entire variable domain, with the rest obtained from reference TRBV28 and TRBJ2-1, is as follows: DVKVTQSSRYLVKRTGEKVFLECVQDMDHENMFWYRQDPGLGLRLIYFSYDVKMKEKGDIPEGYSVSREKKERFSLILESASTNQTSMYLCASSFLSGSRNEQFFGPGTRLTVL.

The genes are TRBV28 and TRBJ1-5; 8 nucleotides match TRBD1. This CDR3 is built from 17 residues. Per the germline V gene, CDR1 is MDHEN and CDR2 is SYDVKM. V was clipped by 3 bases and J by 6 bases; unmatched bases: 13. The CDR3 region is CASSLAPPRGHGQPQHF. The CDR3 DNA sequence: TGTGCCAGCAGTTTGGCCCCACCCAGGGGGCACGGTCAGCCCCAGCATTTT.

The chain carries TRBV5-1 and TRBJ2-1, with D uncertain. Germline V gene data show CDR1 as SGHRS and CDR2 as YFSETQ. CDR3 length: 14 residues. Trimming left V 4 bases short and J 6 bases short, with 14 bases between. The CDR3 protein is CASSDLEVSNEQFF. As DNA, the CDR3 is TGCGCCAGCAGCGACTTGGAAGTAAGCAATGAGCAGTTCTTC. Full variable domain (rest looked up from reference TRBV5-1 and TRBJ2-1): KAGVTQTPRYLIKTRGQQVTLSCSPISGHRSVSWYQQTPGQGLQFLFEYFSETQRNKGNFPGRFSGRQFSNSRSEMNVSTLELGDSALYLCASSDLEVSNEQFFGPGTRLTVL.